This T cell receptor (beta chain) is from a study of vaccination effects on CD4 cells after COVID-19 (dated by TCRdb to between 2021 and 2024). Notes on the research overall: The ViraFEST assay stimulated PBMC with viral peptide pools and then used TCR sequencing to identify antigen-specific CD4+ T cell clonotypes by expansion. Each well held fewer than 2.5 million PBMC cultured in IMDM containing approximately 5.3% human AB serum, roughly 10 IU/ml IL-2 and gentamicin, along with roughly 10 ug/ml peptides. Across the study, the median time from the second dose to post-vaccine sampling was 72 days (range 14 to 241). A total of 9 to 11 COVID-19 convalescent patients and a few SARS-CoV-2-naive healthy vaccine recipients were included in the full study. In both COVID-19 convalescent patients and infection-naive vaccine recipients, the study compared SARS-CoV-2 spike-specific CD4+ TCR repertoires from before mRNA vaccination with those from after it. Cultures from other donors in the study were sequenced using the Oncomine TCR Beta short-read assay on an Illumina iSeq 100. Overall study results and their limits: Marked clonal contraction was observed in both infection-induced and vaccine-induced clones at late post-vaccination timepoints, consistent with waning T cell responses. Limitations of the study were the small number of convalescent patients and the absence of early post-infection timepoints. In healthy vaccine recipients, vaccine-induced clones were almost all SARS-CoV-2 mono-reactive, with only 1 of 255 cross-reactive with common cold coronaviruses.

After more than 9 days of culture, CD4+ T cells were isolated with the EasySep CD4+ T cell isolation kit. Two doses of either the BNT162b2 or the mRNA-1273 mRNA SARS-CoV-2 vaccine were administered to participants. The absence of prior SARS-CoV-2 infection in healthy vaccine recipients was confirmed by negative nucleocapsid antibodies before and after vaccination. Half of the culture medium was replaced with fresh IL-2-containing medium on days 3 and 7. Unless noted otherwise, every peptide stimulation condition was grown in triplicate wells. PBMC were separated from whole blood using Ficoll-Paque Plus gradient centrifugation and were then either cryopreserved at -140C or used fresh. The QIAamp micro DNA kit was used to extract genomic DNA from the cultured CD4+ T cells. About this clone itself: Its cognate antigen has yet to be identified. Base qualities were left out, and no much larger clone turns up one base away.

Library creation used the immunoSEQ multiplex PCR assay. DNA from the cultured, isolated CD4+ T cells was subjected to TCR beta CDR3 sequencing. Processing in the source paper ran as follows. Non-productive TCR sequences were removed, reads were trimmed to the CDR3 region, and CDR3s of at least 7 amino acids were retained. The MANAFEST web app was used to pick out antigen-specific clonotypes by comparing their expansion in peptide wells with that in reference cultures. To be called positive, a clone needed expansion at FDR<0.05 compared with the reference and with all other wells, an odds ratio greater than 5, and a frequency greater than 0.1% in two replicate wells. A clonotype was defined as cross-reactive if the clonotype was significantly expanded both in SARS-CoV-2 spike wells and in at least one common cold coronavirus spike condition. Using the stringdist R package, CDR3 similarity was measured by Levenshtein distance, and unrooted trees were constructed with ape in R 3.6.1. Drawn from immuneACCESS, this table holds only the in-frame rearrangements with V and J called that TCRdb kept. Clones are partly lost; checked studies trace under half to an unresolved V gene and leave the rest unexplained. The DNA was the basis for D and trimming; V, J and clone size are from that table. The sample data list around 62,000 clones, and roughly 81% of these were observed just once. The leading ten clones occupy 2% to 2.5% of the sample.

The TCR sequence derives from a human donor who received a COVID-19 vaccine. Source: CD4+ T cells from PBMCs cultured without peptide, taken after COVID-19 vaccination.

The CDR3 sequence is CASSVGLGTDTQYF. DNA sequence: TGTGCCAGCAGCGTAGGGCTAGGCACAGATACGCAGTATTTT. The chain is assembled from TRBV9 and TRBJ2-3; there is no confident call for the D gene. The germline V gene specifies SGDLS as CDR1 and YYNGEE as CDR2. V and J are truncated by 0 bases and 1 base respectively, leaving an intervening sequence of 6 bases. The CDR3 spans 14 residues, from the cysteine through the phenylalanine. The read is trimmed to its CDR3 DNA, 42 bases read in frame from base 1.